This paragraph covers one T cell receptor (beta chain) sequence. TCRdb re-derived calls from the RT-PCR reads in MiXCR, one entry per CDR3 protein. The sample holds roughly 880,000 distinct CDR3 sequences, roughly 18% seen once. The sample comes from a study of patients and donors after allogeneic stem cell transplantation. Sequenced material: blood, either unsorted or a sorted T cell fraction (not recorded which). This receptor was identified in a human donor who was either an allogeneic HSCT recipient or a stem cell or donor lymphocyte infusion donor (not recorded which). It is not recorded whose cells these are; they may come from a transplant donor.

Here the CDR3 reads CASSSLTGSGGYTF. CDR3 nucleotide sequence: TGTGCCAGCAGCTCACTCACAGGGTCCGGCGGCTACACCTTC. The chain joins TRBV7-3 to TRBJ1-2; TRBD1 is a possible D gene (6 bases). Germline V CDR1 and CDR2: SGHTA, FQGTGA. The V gene lost 4 bases and the J gene lost 8 bases, with 17 bases spanning the gap. The CDR3 is made up of 14 amino acids.